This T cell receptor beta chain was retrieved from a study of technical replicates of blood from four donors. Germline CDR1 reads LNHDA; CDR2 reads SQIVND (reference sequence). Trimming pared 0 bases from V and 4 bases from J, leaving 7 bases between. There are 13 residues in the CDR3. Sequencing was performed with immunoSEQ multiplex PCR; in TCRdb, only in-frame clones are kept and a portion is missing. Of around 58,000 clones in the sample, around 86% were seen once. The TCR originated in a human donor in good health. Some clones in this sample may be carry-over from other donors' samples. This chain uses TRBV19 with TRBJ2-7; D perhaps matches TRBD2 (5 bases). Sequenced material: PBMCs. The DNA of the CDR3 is TGTGCCAGTAGTATAGACGGGAAGTACGAGCAGTACTTC. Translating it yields CASSIDGKYEQYF.